Each of the 18 T cell receptor beta chains below was sequenced from the same sample in a study of OX40 agonist ivuxolimab in advanced cancers. Libraries were prepared by immunoSEQ multiplex PCR; TCRdb keeps only in-frame clonotypes and omits some of them. Of about 47,000 clones listed, around 86% are singletons. The specimen was CD4+ or CD8+ T cells sorted from blood, collected in a trial of the OX40 agonist ivuxolimab. The receptors shown here come from an adult with an advanced solid tumor such as melanoma, head and neck, liver or kidney cancer.

The chain is built from TRBV6-1 and TRBJ2-2; D unresolved. Germline CDR1 is MNHNS and CDR2 is SASEGT. CDR3 length: 15 amino acids. V was shortened by 2 bases and J by 7 bases, with 14 bases between the two germline ends. Here the CDR3 reads CASSELDVGNGELFF. Written as DNA, the CDR3 is TGTGCCAGCAGTGAATTGGATGTAGGGAACGGGGAGCTGTTTTTT.

V gene TRBV5-8 combines with J gene TRBJ1-4; tentatively, D is TRBD1 (5 bases). Trimming removed 4 bases from V and 12 bases from J, with 16 bases in between. The CDR3 has 13 residues. Germline V gene lookup returns CDR1 SGHTS and CDR2 YDEGEE. CDR3 amino acids: CASSHGTAEELFF. CDR3 DNA sequence: TGTGCCAGCAGCCACGGGACCGCTGAGGAACTGTTTTTT.

V is TRBV10-2 and J is TRBJ2-7, with 12 bases matching TRBD2. V dropped 5 bases and J dropped 5; count of bases not matched to a gene: 4. The CDR3 contains 14 residues. Germline V gene data show CDR1 as WSHSY and CDR2 as SAAADI. The CDR3 sequence: CASSLAGGNNEQYV. In DNA form, the CDR3 reads TGCGCCAGCAGTCTAGCGGGGGGGAACAACGAGCAGTACGTC.

The chain employs TRBV7-9 and TRBJ2-1; 13 positions agree with TRBD2. The V gene end was trimmed by 1 base and the J gene end by 2 bases; junction bases not matched to a gene: 2. This CDR3 comprises 17 residues. CDR1 and CDR2 (germline): SEHNR, FQNEAQ (reference sequence). The CDR3 nucleotides read TGTGCCAGCAGCTTAGGAGGGACTAGCGGGGCCTACAATGAGCAGTTCTTC. Translated, it gives CASSLGGTSGAYNEQFF.

The gene calls are TRBV7-9 and TRBJ2-5; 8 nucleotides agree with TRBD2. The length of the CDR3 is 15 residues. V shed 0 bases and J 4 bases; nucleotides not matched to a gene: 4. Germline lookup yields CDR1 SEHNR and CDR2 FQNEAQ (reference sequence). The CDR3: CASSLAGGTRETQYF. The CDR3 DNA sequence: TGTGCCAGCAGCTTAGCTGGGGGGACTAGAGAGACCCAGTACTTC.

The rearrangement links TRBV10-3 to TRBJ2-1; D is ambiguous. In germline, CDR1 is ENHRY, CDR2 SYGVKD. The CDR3 runs to 13 residues. V gave up 3 bases and J gave up 6 bases, with 9 bases separating them. The CDR3 coding sequence is TGTGCCATCAGTGATGGCTGGGGCAATGAGCAGTTCTTC. It is translated as CAISDGWGNEQFF.

The chain carries TRBV2 and TRBJ1-2; TRBD1 might be the D (6 bases). Germline lookup yields CDR1 SNHLY and CDR2 FYNNEI. V was trimmed by 5 bases and J by 5 bases, leaving 15 bases between them. The CDR3 length is 14 residues. CDR3 sequence (DNA): TGTGCCAGCAGTTTGGACGGGGGCTCTTATGGCTACACCTTC. This translates into CASSLDGGSYGYTF.

CDR3 protein: CASSFTGNSYEQYF. Written as DNA, the CDR3 is TGTGCCAGCAGTTTCACAGGCAACTCCTACGAGCAGTACTTC. V and J are TRBV6-1 and TRBJ2-7; possible D gene TRBD1, 5 bases. CDR3 length: 14 amino acids. Per germline, CDR1 MNHNS and CDR2 SASEGT. The ends were cut back, 5 bases at V and 0 bases at J, with 11 bases in the middle.

V gene TRBV14 combines with J gene TRBJ2-3; D gene unclear. Germline V gives CDR1 SGHDN, CDR2 FVKESK. V shed 1 base and J shed 2 bases, with 10 bases lying between them. The CDR3 is made up of 15 amino acids. The CDR3 sequence: CASSQVYGFTDTQYF. In DNA, the CDR3 is TGTGCCAGCAGCCAAGTTTATGGCTTCACAGATACGCAGTATTTT.

This clone showed up just once. This sequence joins TRBV7-9 and TRBJ2-5; TRBD2 matches at 12 bases. The germline CDR1 and CDR2 sequences are SEHNR and FQNEAQ (reference sequence). The trim removed 6 bases at V and 4 bases at J, leaving 3 bases unmatched. This CDR3 has 14 amino acids. The CDR3 protein is CASSSTSGGETQYF. CDR3 DNA: TGTGCCAGCAGTTCGACTAGCGGGGGAGAGACCCAGTACTTC.

CDR3 coding DNA: TGTGCCACCAGCAGAGATCGGGACGGTATGGGGATCATTCAGTACTTC. It translates to CATSRDRDGMGIIQYF. The chain links TRBV15 to TRBJ2-4, with D perhaps TRBD1 or TRBD2 (5 bases each). The CDR3 sequence is 16 residues long. Trimming shortened V by 0 bases and J by 9 bases, and 18 bases separated the two germline ends. From germline, CDR1 is LNHNV and CDR2 YYDKDF (reference sequence).

The chain employs TRBV19 and TRBJ2-7; 8 bases align to TRBD2. The CDR3 has 15 residues. CDR1 and CDR2 from the germline V gene are LNHDA and SQIVND (reference sequence). V was pared by 0 bases and J by 0 bases, with 1 base of the junction left unmatched. CDR3 bases: TGTGCCAGTAGTATAGAAAGCGGGAGCTCCTACGAGCAGTACTTC. Translating it yields CASSIESGSSYEQYF.

The chain couples TRBV9 to TRBJ2-1; TRBD1 matches 7 bases. The CDR3 totals 13 residues. Germline V gene sequence: CDR1 SGDLS, CDR2 YYNGEE. V dropped 3 bases and J dropped 6; count of bases not matched to a gene: 3. CDR3 bases: TGTGCCAGCAGCGCGGACAGGAGCAATGAGCAGTTCTTC. This translates into CASSADRSNEQFF. The full variable domain, with the rest looked up from reference TRBV9 and TRBJ2-1, is DSGVTQTPKHLITATGQRVTLRCSPRSGDLSVYWYQQSLDQGLQFLIQYYNGEERAKGNILERFSAQQFPDLHSELNLSSLELGDSALYFCASSADRSNEQFFGPGTRLTVL.

The chain employs TRBV27 and TRBJ2-1, with TRBD1 identical over 9 bases. The V and J ends lost 3 bases and 6 bases, in that order; junction bases with no gene match: 6. This CDR3 is 15 amino acids long. Germline loops: CDR1 MNHEY, CDR2 SMNVEV (reference sequence). The CDR3 nucleotides read TGTGCCAGCAGTTTGGGAACGACAGGGGGCAATGAGCAGTTCTTC. Its translation is CASSLGTTGGNEQFF.

The chain recombines TRBV7-8 with TRBJ2-3, with TRBD1 identical over 8 bases. V gave up 4 bases and J gave up 3 bases; unmatched junction bases: 3. The CDR3 runs 14 residues. The germline V gene has CDR1 SGHVS and CDR2 FQNEAQ. CDR3 nucleotide sequence: TGTGCCAGCAGCTACGACAGGGGAACAGATACGCAGTATTTT. Amino acids: CASSYDRGTDTQYF.

The chain joins TRBV14 to TRBJ2-1; 7 bases are shared with TRBD2. V was pared by 0 bases and J by 3 bases, with 5 bases of the junction left unmatched. The V gene's germline CDR1 is SGHDN and CDR2 FVKESK. The CDR3 loop spans 16 amino acids. The DNA of the CDR3 is TGTGCCAGCAGCCAAGATCGCCTAGCGGTCTACAATGAGCAGTTCTTC. Its protein product is CASSQDRLAVYNEQFF. Full variable domain (outside the CDR3, taken from reference TRBV14 and TRBJ2-1): EAGVTQFPSHSVIEKGQTVTLRCDPISGHDNLYWYRRVMGKEIKFLLHFVKESKQDESGMPNNRFLAERTGGTYSTLKVQPAELEDSGVYFCASSQDRLAVYNEQFFGPGTRLTVL.

V usage is TRBV27 and J usage is TRBJ1-6; 10 nucleotides line up with TRBD1. The V segment lost 7 bases and the J segment 9 bases; nucleotides outside the gene matches: 6. Germline V lookup: CDR1 MNHEY, CDR2 SMNVEV (reference sequence). This CDR3 spans 14 amino acids. CDR3 bases: TGTGCCAGCACCTTGACAGGGGGCAGTTCACCCCTCCACTTT. This sequence encodes CASTLTGGSSPLHF.

The chain uses TRBV5-1 and TRBJ2-2, with TRBD2 matching 9 bases. CDR1 and CDR2 (germline): SGHRS, YFSETQ. With 3 bases clipped from V and 4 bases from J, the junction kept 4 bases outside the gene matches. The length of the CDR3 is 15 residues. CDR3 nucleotide sequence: TGCGCCAGCAGCTCATTTAGCGGGGGCACCGGGGAGCTGTTTTTT. As protein: CASSSFSGGTGELFF. Together with reference TRBV5-1 and TRBJ2-2, the CDR3 gives the full variable domain: KAGVTQTPRYLIKTRGQQVTLSCSPISGHRSVSWYQQTPGQGLQFLFEYFSETQRNKGNFPGRFSGRQFSNSRSEMNVSTLELGDSALYLCASSSFSGGTGELFFGEGSRLTVL.